One sample yielded the 27 T cell receptor beta chains listed below, sequenced in a study of response to subunit inactivated influenza vaccine. TCRdb re-called the RT-PCR reads through MiXCR, storing one row per CDR3 protein. The data contain more than 700,000 distinct CDR3 sequences, about 20% of them singletons. Sample: PBMCs from blood, taken roughly 5 days after vaccination. Receptor source: a man between 50 and 59 years old who received an inactivated influenza vaccine.

This clonotype turned up a few times. The rearrangement joins TRBV12-3 or TRBV12-4 to TRBJ1-5, with D tentatively TRBD1 (6 bases). Trimming removed 6 bases from V and 3 bases from J, with 15 bases in between. The CDR3 contains 15 residues. CDR3 coding DNA: TGTGCCAGCAGACTTGGACAGCAGGCCAATCAGCCCCAGCATTTT. Its translation is CASRLGQQANQPQHF.

This clonotype was picked up a small number of times. V is TRBV9 and J is TRBJ2-3; no reliable D call. Trimming pared 4 bases from V and 4 bases from J, leaving 10 bases between. Per germline, CDR1 SGDLS and CDR2 YYNGEE. This CDR3 is built from 13 residues. The DNA for the CDR3 is TGTGCCAGCAGCCCCTTTGGCGCAGATACGCAGTATTTT. Translation: CASSPFGADTQYF.

This clonotype was seen only a few times. The V and J genes are TRBV28 and TRBJ2-3; D uncertain. Germline V CDR1 and CDR2: MDHEN, SYDVKM. The CDR3 is made up of 15 amino acids. V shed 2 bases and J shed 6 bases, with 15 bases lying between them. The CDR3 region has the DNA TGTGCCAGCAGTTTAGGGGTGGGGATGGCGGATACGCAGTATTTT. Translating gives CASSLGVGMADTQYF.

The chain joins TRBV10-3 to TRBJ2-2; D is perhaps TRBD2 (6 bases). Germline V lookup: CDR1 ENHRY, CDR2 SYGVKD. Trimming shortened V by 7 bases and J by 0 bases, and 15 bases separated the two germline ends. The CDR3 runs 16 residues. CDR3 bases: TGTGCCATCAAGAAACCCGGGACTTCGAACACCGGGGAGCTGTTTTTT. This encodes CAIKKPGTSNTGELFF.

The chain recombines TRBV6-2 or TRBV6-3 with TRBJ2-2, with TRBD1 identical over 8 bases. The J segment lost 12 bases and the V segment lost 0 bases, leaving 9 bases of the junction unmatched. This CDR3 is built from 15 residues. CDR1 MNHEY and CDR2 SVGEGT come from the germline V gene. The CDR3 sequence: CASSYSPRTGSKLFF. The DNA for the CDR3 is TGTGCCAGCAGTTACTCCCCCAGGACAGGGTCAAAGCTGTTTTTT.

Here the CDR3 DNA reads TGTGCCAGCAGCCCCTTAGCCGGGACGCAAAGTTTCTATGGCTACACCTTC. Its translation: CASSPLAGTQSFYGYTF. The chain joins TRBV7-2 to TRBJ1-2; perhaps TRBD1 as D (5 bases). Trimming removed 5 bases from V and 4 bases from J, with 23 bases in between. The CDR3 consists of 17 residues. In germline, CDR1 is SGHTA, CDR2 FQGNSA.

V is TRBV6-5 and J is TRBJ2-3; 7 nucleotides align to TRBD2. Germline values: CDR1 MNHEY, CDR2 SVGAGI. CDR3 length equals 16 residues. V shed 0 bases and J 2 bases; nucleotides not matched to a gene: 5. CDR3 coding DNA: TGTGCCAGCAGTTACTCGGGCCTAGCGGTCACAGATACGCAGTATTTT. It codes for CASSYSGLAVTDTQYF.

This clonotype came up a few times. The CDR3 here is CASSYVQTGELFF. For the CDR3, the DNA is TGTGCCAGCAGTTACGTGCAGACCGGGGAGCTGTTTTTT. The chain uses TRBV6-6 and TRBJ2-2; no clear D. In germline, CDR1 is MNHNY, CDR2 SVGAGI (reference sequence). CDR3 size: 13 residues. V lost 2 bases and J lost 5, with 6 bases in between.

This clonotype has a handful of counts. J is TRBJ2-7 and V is TRBV10-1, with TRBD1 matching over 9 bases. The CDR3 has 14 amino acids. Germline V gene data show CDR1 as WNHNN and CDR2 as SYGVQD (reference sequence). V dropped 4 bases and J dropped 6; count of bases not matched to a gene: 7. The CDR3 here is CASSATGTGTEQYF. The CDR3 DNA reads as TGCGCCAGCAGTGCGACCGGGACAGGGACCGAGCAGTACTTC.

In this sample, this clonotype turned up a few times. The chain carries TRBV7-6 and TRBJ2-5; TRBD2 might be the D (7 bases). CDR1 and CDR2 from the germline V gene are SGHVS and FNYEAQ. The CDR3 is made up of 16 amino acids. Trimming shortened V by 1 base and J by 5 bases, and 17 bases separated the two germline ends. The CDR3 reads CASSLGGGGSAETQYF. CDR3 sequence (DNA): TGTGCCAGCAGCTTAGGGGGAGGGGGTTCGGCGGAGACCCAGTACTTC.

The gene calls are TRBV12-5 and TRBJ2-3; 9 bases match TRBD2. V was clipped by 2 bases and J by 9 bases; unmatched bases: 3. The length of the CDR3 is 13 residues. Germline values: CDR1 LGHNT, CDR2 FRNRAP. The CDR3 spells CASGLLAGVTQYF. CDR3 coding DNA: TGTGCTAGTGGTTTGTTAGCGGGAGTGACGCAGTATTTT.

This chain joins TRBV6-2 or TRBV6-3 and TRBJ2-5; 13 nucleotides align to TRBD2. Germline CDR1 reads MNHEY; CDR2 reads SVGEGT. The CDR3 is 16 residues long. Trimming removed 6 bases from V and 6 bases from J; junction bases left unmatched: 10. CDR3 loop: CASSPTSGGLGKTQYF. The CDR3 DNA reads as TGTGCCAGCAGCCCGACTAGCGGGGGGTTGGGGAAGACCCAGTACTTC.

This clonotype was counted a few times. J is TRBJ2-1 and V is TRBV24-1; 9 bases fit TRBD1. This CDR3 spans 16 amino acids. Germline CDR1 and CDR2: KGHDR and SFDVKD. V lost 1 base to trimming and J lost 8 bases; unmatched junction nucleotides: 8. CDR3: CATSDLTGTGFDEQFF. The CDR3 coding sequence is TGTGCCACCAGTGATTTAACCGGGACAGGGTTCGATGAGCAGTTCTTC.

The V call is TRBV20-1, the J call TRBJ2-3; D is undetermined. Trimming pared 1 base from V and 7 bases from J, leaving 18 bases between. This CDR3 region has 15 residues. Germline CDR1 reads DFQATT; CDR2 reads SNEGSKA (reference sequence). CDR3 residues: CSARVGPALRNTQYF. For the CDR3, the DNA is TGCAGTGCTAGAGTAGGGCCGGCTCTCCGAAATACGCAGTATTTT.

The CDR3 sequence is CSVVRDETYNEQFF. In nucleotides, the CDR3 is TGCAGCGTTGTGAGAGACGAAACTTACAATGAGCAGTTCTTC. The rearrangement joins TRBV29-1 to TRBJ2-1, with no clear D. Germline loops: CDR1 SQVTM, CDR2 ANQGSEA. CDR3 length: 14 residues. Trimming removed 4 bases from V and 4 bases from J, with 14 bases in between.

The chain recombines TRBV6-1 with TRBJ2-6, with TRBD1 as a possible D gene (6 bases). V gave up 6 bases and J gave up 0 bases, with 18 bases separating them. Germline-derived CDR1 and CDR2 are MNHNS and SASEGT. The CDR3 runs to 18 residues. The chain's CDR3 is CASRDGTFWGSGANVLTF. CDR3 sequence (DNA): TGTGCCAGCAGAGACGGGACATTTTGGGGCTCTGGGGCCAACGTCCTGACTTTC.

The chain uses TRBV20-1 and TRBJ2-3; the D is unclear. The ends were cut back, 3 bases at V and 6 bases at J, with 19 bases in the middle. This CDR3 region has 15 residues. Germline V gene lookup returns CDR1 DFQATT and CDR2 SNEGSKA (reference sequence). CDR3 protein: CSARSRPSRADTQYF. The CDR3 bases are TGCAGTGCTAGGTCCCGTCCTAGTCGAGCGGATACGCAGTATTTT.

The chain couples TRBV12-3 or TRBV12-4 to TRBJ2-5; 7 bases match TRBD2. Trimming cost V 3 bases and J 5 bases; bases outside gene matches: 6. This CDR3 has 14 residues. CDR3 in DNA: TGTGCCAGCAGTTTGGGGGGGGTCGTTGAGACCCAGTACTTC. Translated, it gives CASSLGGVVETQYF.

The chain has TRBV6-5 and TRBJ1-6, with D hard to call. Germline V CDR1 and CDR2: MNHEY, SVGAGI. The V and J ends lost 2 bases and 7 bases respectively, with 3 bases between them. CDR3 length: 12 residues. CDR3: CASSYRNSPLHF. DNA for the CDR3: TGTGCCAGCAGTTACAGAAATTCACCCCTCCACTTT.

This clonotype was detected only a few times. The chain links TRBV15 to TRBJ1-4; no definite D call. Germline V gene data show CDR1 as LNHNV and CDR2 as YYDKDF (reference sequence). V was cut by 0 bases and J by 6 bases, with 8 bases left in between. This CDR3 is built from 14 residues. For the CDR3, the DNA is TGTGCCACCAGCAGAGATGAGGGATATGAAAAACTGTTTTTT. It translates to CATSRDEGYEKLFF.

This clonotype was detected only a few times. The chain carries TRBV6-6 and TRBJ2-5, with TRBD2 matching 11 bases. J lost 5 bases, V lost 6 bases, and 11 bases had no gene match. The germline gives CDR1 MNHNY, CDR2 SVGAGI (reference sequence). The CDR3 sequence is 16 residues long. The CDR3 DNA sequence: TGTGCCAGCAGACGCGGGACTAGCGGCCGAGGGGAGACCCAGTACTTC. Translation gives CASRRGTSGRGETQYF.

The chain combines TRBV11-1 with TRBJ1-6, with D perhaps matching TRBD1 (5 bases). V was pared by 1 base and J by 0 bases, with 13 bases between. CDR1 is SGHAT, CDR2 FQDESV, per germline (reference sequence). This CDR3 comprises 18 residues. For the CDR3, the DNA is TGTGCCAGCAGCTTAGACGACAGCGTGTACTCCTATAATTCACCCCTCCACTTT. This codes for CASSLDDSVYSYNSPLHF.

Ten or more counts support this clonotype. The gene calls are TRBV20-1 and TRBJ1-3; the D is unclear. V shed 2 bases and J shed 1 base, with 3 bases lying between them. The CDR3 is made up of 12 amino acids. Germline CDR1 DFQATT, CDR2 SNEGSKA (reference sequence). The chain's CDR3 is CSARNSGNTIYF. CDR3 nucleotide sequence: TGCAGTGCTAGAAATTCTGGAAACACCATATATTTT.

This clonotype came up a few times. The chain combines TRBV29-1 with TRBJ2-3; D not certain. Trimming left V 6 bases short and J 5 bases short, with 15 bases between. From germline, CDR1 is SQVTM and CDR2 ANQGSEA. This CDR3 is built from 13 residues. The chain's CDR3 is CSVTTRGRDTQYF. The DNA of the CDR3 is TGCAGCGTCACCACCCGTGGACGAGATACGCAGTATTTT.

The chain has TRBV12-3 or TRBV12-4 and TRBJ2-3; TRBD2 agrees at 9 bases. The CDR3 loop spans 13 amino acids. V shed 6 bases, J shed 6 bases, and the junction held 4 bases outside the gene matches. CDR3 residues: CASRIAGADTQYF. The CDR3 DNA reads as TGTGCCAGCAGAATAGCGGGAGCCGATACGCAGTATTTT.

This clonotype was seen a few times. The V and J genes are TRBV12-3 or TRBV12-4 and TRBJ2-6; D is uncertain. The CDR3 spans 13 residues. The germline V and J ends were trimmed by 7 bases and 0 bases, with 4 bases remaining between them. The DNA of the CDR3 is TGTGCCAGCAAGTACTCTGGGGCCAACGTCCTGACTTTC. Protein product: CASKYSGANVLTF.

This rearrangement joins TRBV11-2 to TRBJ2-2; D is perhaps TRBD1 (5 bases). There are 16 residues in the CDR3. Germline V gene sequence: CDR1 SGHAT, CDR2 FQNNGV. Trimming cost V 5 bases and J 3 bases, with 16 bases left between them. DNA of the CDR3: TGTGCCAGCAGCCCTGGTAGGGGCTTCGACACCGGGGAGCTGTTTTTT. Translated, it gives CASSPGRGFDTGELFF. The variable domain in full, completed from reference TRBV11-2 and TRBJ2-2, reads EAGVAQSPRYKIIEKRQSVAFWCNPISGHATLYWYQQILGQGPKLLIQFQNNGVVDDSQLPKDRFSAERLKGVDSTLKIQPAKLEDSAVYLCASSPGRGFDTGELFFGEGSRLTVL.